Listed below are T cell receptor beta chains from one sample, sequenced in a study of blood T cell repertoires in COVID-19. Repertoires were generated with immunoSEQ multiplex PCR, while TCRdb's copy carries only in-frame clones and drops some. The top ten hold 1% to 1.5% of the sample, which has under 50,000 clones, 80% to 90% seen once. The specimen was peripheral blood. Receptor source: a woman between 40 and 50 years old with acute or convalescent COVID-19. Both conserved end residues are part of each CDR3. The D gene is left open where the match is weak. Expanded clones get a size class; other rows say once, few or many, or leave the size out.

d_call j_call clone_size v_call cdr3_nt cdr3_aa
. TRBJ1-1 . TRBV6-5 TGTGCCAGCAGTTACAGGACAGAGAGGCCTTTCTTT CASSYRTERPFF
TRBD2 TRBJ2-1 . TRBV10-2 TGCGCCAGCAGTGCCCGGGGGGCCTACAATGAGCAGTTCTTC CASSARGAYNEQFF
. TRBJ2-3 . TRBV29-1 TGCAGCGTTGAAGAGTGGACAGCGCCCACAGATACGCAGTATTTT CSVEEWTAPTDTQYF
TRBD1 TRBJ1-5 . TRBV28 TGTGCCAGCAGGCCGCAGGGACAGCATGCTGCGCCCCAGCATTTT CASRPQGQHAAPQHF
. TRBJ2-3 . TRBV3-1/TRBV3-2 TGTGCCAGCAGCCAAGGATCTAAGAGCACAGATACGCAGTATTTT CASSQGSKSTDTQYF
TRBD1 TRBJ1-1 once TRBV6-6 TGTGCCAGCAGTCGGAATGTGGACAGGTATGCCGTTTTGAGCACTGAAGCTTTCTTT CASSRNVDRYAVLSTEAFF
. TRBJ1-1 . TRBV7-8 TGTGCCAGCACCCAGGGGACCTCGACTGAAGCTTTCTTT CASTQGTSTEAFF
. TRBJ1-2 once TRBV5-5 TGTGCCAGCAGCTTGGGTTACAGGGATCGTGGCTACACCTTC CASSLGYRDRGYTF
. TRBJ2-5 . TRBV5-4 TGTGCCAGCAGCACCGGGACAGGGGGCGCGGGACTAGCGGCCCTAGAGACCCAGTACTTC CASSTGTGGAGLAALETQYF
. TRBJ1-3 . TRBV7-6 TGTGCCAGCAGCCCGTCGAGCTCTGGAAACACCATATATTTT CASSPSSSGNTIYF
. TRBJ2-7 . TRBV28 TGTGCCAGCAGCTATACAGAAGCCGATGGGGCAGACTTC CASSYTEADGADF
. TRBJ2-7 . TRBV4-3 TGCGCCAGCAGCCAAGGTTTCATATCAGGGGAGCAGTACTTC CASSQGFISGEQYF
. TRBJ1-2 once TRBV7-3 TGTGCCAGCAGCGTCGGGGGACTCGGCTATGGCTACACCTTC CASSVGGLGYGYTF
. TRBJ2-5 . TRBV28 TGTGCCAGCAGTTCTATAGCGTTACAGACCCAGTACTTC CASSSIALQTQYF
. TRBJ1-1 . TRBV28 TGTGCCAGCAGTCCTCCGACAGGAATTATTGAGACTGAAGCTTTCTTT CASSPPTGIIETEAFF
TRBD1 TRBJ1-2 once TRBV30 TGTGCCTGGAGCTTAGGGGGCACGAAGTCCTATGGCTACACCTTC CAWSLGGTKSYGYTF
. TRBJ2-3 once TRBV3-1/TRBV3-2 TGTGCCAGCAGTCCAGATGGACGGACATTTTCGGATACGCAGTATTTT CASSPDGRTFSDTQYF
. TRBJ1-2 . TRBV3-1/TRBV3-2 TGTGCCAGCAGCCAAGATCCGCTTCAAAGCCACGGGGGCTACACCTTC CASSQDPLQSHGGYTF
. TRBJ2-2 . TRBV28 TGTGCCAGCAGTTTTTCCGGGGACACCGGGGAGCTGTTTTTT CASSFSGDTGELFF
TRBD1 TRBJ2-5 . TRBV7-3 TGTGCCAGCAGCCCGGGACAGGCCCAAGAGACCCAGTACTTC CASSPGQAQETQYF
TRBD1 TRBJ1-6 few TRBV3-1/TRBV3-2 TGTGCCAGCAGCCAAGGTCACAGGGGTACTTCACCCCTCCACTTT CASSQGHRGTSPLHF
. TRBJ1-1 . TRBV27 TGTGCCAGCAGTTACCGAGAGAACACTGAAGCTTTCTTT CASSYRENTEAFF
TRBD1 TRBJ1-2 . TRBV19 TGTGCCAGTGGGGGGACAGTAGCTAACTATGGCTACACCTTC CASGGTVANYGYTF
. TRBJ2-1 . TRBV9 TGTGCCAGCAGCGTAGAGGGACAACCCTACAATGAGCAGTTCTTC CASSVEGQPYNEQFF
. TRBJ1-6 . TRBV5-1 TGCGCCAGCAGCCGCGGGGGCGTTGACCTCCACTTT CASSRGGVDLHF
TRBD1 TRBJ1-2 . TRBV7-2 TGTGCCAGCAGCTTTCCGACAGGGGATATGGGTGGCTACACCTTC CASSFPTGDMGGYTF
. TRBJ1-1 . TRBV25-1 TGTGCCAGCACCGACGACAGGAACACTGAAGCTTTCTTT CASTDDRNTEAFF
. TRBJ2-1 . TRBV10-1 TGCGCCAGCAGCACTAACCGGGGGGAGCAGTTCTTC CASSTNRGEQFF
TRBD1 TRBJ1-4 few TRBV6-5 TGTGCCAGCAGTTACTCGGGGACAGACAATGAAAAACTGTTTTTT CASSYSGTDNEKLFF
TRBD2 TRBJ2-3 . TRBV5-1 TGCGCCAGCAGCTTAGCGGGGGGGCCGGCAGATACGCAGTATTTT CASSLAGGPADTQYF
. TRBJ2-5 few TRBV6-5 TGTGCCAGCAACCCATGGGGGGTTGTGGAGACCCAGTACTTC CASNPWGVVETQYF
. TRBJ2-7 . TRBV4-3 TGCGCCAGCAGCCAAGACAGGGTCGACTACGAGCAGTACTTC CASSQDRVDYEQYF
TRBD2 TRBJ2-3 . TRBV27 TGTGCCAGCAGGAGCGGGGGGACAGATACGCAGTATTTT CASRSGGTDTQYF
. TRBJ1-3 . TRBV7-8 TGTGCCAGCAGCCCGAATGGGGGGGCCATATATTTT CASSPNGGAIYF
. TRBJ1-5 . TRBV28 TGTGCCAGCAGTCCCCCCGCCGCTTCGAGGTCAATCAGCCCCCAGCATTTT CASSPPAASRSISPQHF
. TRBJ2-3 . TRBV5-1 TGCGCCAGCAGCCTACCGAATGGGGAGTCCACAGATACGCAGTATTTT CASSLPNGESTDTQYF
TRBD2 TRBJ2-1 . TRBV4-1 TGCGCCAGCAGCCCGGCCCGACTAGCGACCTCCTACAATGAGCAGTTCTTC CASSPARLATSYNEQFF
TRBD1 TRBJ1-3 . TRBV28 TGTGCCAGCAGTCTTCCGGGGACAGGGGGCAGAAACACCATATATTTT CASSLPGTGGRNTIYF
TRBD1 TRBJ1-2 few TRBV3-1/TRBV3-2 TGTGCCAGCAGCTCACGGGGTATGACAGGGGGCAGCTATGGCTACACCTTC CASSSRGMTGGSYGYTF
TRBD1 TRBJ2-3 . TRBV2 TGTGCCAGCAGTTTGGGGACAGGGGGCACAGATACGCAGTATTTT CASSLGTGGTDTQYF
. TRBJ2-3 . TRBV15 TGTGCCACCAGAGATGGACTATCTAGCACAGATACGCAGTATTTT CATRDGLSSTDTQYF
TRBD2 TRBJ2-3 . TRBV11-2 TGTGCCAGCAGCTTTCGGACTAGCGGGAGTTATCGAGATACGCAGTATTTT CASSFRTSGSYRDTQYF
. TRBJ2-3 . TRBV19 TGTGCCAGTATGGGAGCGGGCAGCACAGATACGCAGTATTTT CASMGAGSTDTQYF
. TRBJ2-3 . TRBV30 TGTGCCTGGAGGACAGGCCGGGATACGCAGTATTTT CAWRTGRDTQYF
TRBD1 TRBJ1-2 . TRBV6-5 TGTGCCAGCAGGGTAACAGGGGGCAATGGCTACACCTTC CASRVTGGNGYTF
. TRBJ2-1 . TRBV11-2 TGTGCCAGCAGCTTTAATATCGGCAATGAGCAGTTCTTC CASSFNIGNEQFF
. TRBJ1-4 . TRBV27 TGTGCCAGCAGTCCATTCCGGAGGGTTGGATATGAAAAACTGTTTTTT CASSPFRRVGYEKLFF
. TRBJ2-5 . TRBV28 TGTGCCAGCAGTTCTACAGGGTACCAAGAGACCCAGTACTTC CASSSTGYQETQYF
. TRBJ1-1 . TRBV9 TGTGCCAGCAGCGTAGTGGGGGGTGGAAAAACTGAAGCTTTCTTT CASSVVGGGKTEAFF
. TRBJ1-4 . TRBV7-6 TGTGCCAGCAGCCCTCAGGGGATGAATAATGAAAAACTGTTTTTT CASSPQGMNNEKLFF
TRBD2 TRBJ2-1 . TRBV4-2 TGTGCCAGCAGCCAAGATTTAGGAAGCGGGGGAGGCTCCTACAATGAGCAGTTCTTC CASSQDLGSGGGSYNEQFF
TRBD1 TRBJ1-1 . TRBV18 TGTGCCAGCTCACCCCTACAGGGGGGCATGAACACTGAAGCTTTCTTT CASSPLQGGMNTEAFF
TRBD2 TRBJ2-1 . TRBV29-1 TGCAGCGTTCGGGATAGCGGGTACAATGAGCAGTTCTTC CSVRDSGYNEQFF